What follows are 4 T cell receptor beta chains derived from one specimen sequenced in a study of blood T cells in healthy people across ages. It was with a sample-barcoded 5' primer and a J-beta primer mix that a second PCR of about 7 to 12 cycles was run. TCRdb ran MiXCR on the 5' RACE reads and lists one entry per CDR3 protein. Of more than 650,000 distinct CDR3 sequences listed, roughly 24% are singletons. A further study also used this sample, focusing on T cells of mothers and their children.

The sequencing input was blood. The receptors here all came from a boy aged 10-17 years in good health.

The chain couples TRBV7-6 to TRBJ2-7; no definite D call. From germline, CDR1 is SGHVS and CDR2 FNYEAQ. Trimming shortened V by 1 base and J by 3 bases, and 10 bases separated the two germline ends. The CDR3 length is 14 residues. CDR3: CASSLGLGNYEQYF. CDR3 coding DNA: TGTGCCAGCAGCTTAGGCCTGGGGAACTACGAGCAGTACTTC.

The CDR3 sequence is CATSTPGQETQYF. The CDR3 coding sequence is TGTGCCACCAGCACGCCAGGCCAAGAGACCCAGTACTTC. The rearrangement links TRBV15 to TRBJ2-5; D is undetermined. The V gene lost 4 bases and the J gene lost 1 base, with 7 bases spanning the gap. CDR1 LNHNV and CDR2 YYDKDF come from the germline V gene (reference sequence). CDR3 length: 13 residues. The variable domain in full, with the rest retrieved from reference TRBV15 and TRBJ2-5, is DAMVIQNPRYQVTQFGKPVTLSCSQTLNHNVMYWYQQKSSQAPKLLFHYYDKDFNNEADTPDNFQSRRPNTSFCFLDIRSPGLGDTAMYLCATSTPGQETQYFGPGTRLLVL.

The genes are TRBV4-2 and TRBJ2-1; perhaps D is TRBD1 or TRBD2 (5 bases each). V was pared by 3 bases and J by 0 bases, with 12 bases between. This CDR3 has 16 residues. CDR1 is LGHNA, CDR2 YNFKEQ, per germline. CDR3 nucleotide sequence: TGTGCCAGCAGCCAGCCCTGGGGGAGCTCCTACAATGAGCAGTTCTTC. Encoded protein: CASSQPWGSSYNEQFF.

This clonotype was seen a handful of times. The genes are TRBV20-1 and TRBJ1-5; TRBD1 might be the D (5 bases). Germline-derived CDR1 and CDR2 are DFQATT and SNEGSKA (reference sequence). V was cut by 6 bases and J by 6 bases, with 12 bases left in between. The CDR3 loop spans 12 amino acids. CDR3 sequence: CSAIGDFQPQHF. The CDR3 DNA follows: TGCAGTGCAATAGGGGATTTTCAGCCCCAGCATTTT.